Sequencing of this T cell receptor beta chain was carried out in a study of technical replicates of blood from a handful of donors. V shed 6 bases, J shed 10 bases, and the junction held 11 bases outside the gene matches. In germline, CDR1 is MDHEN, CDR2 SYDVKM. This CDR3 comprises 14 residues. TCRdb keeps only in-frame clones here, not all; method: immunoSEQ multiplex PCR. The table lists about 83,000 clones, 96% of them singletons. This chain joins TRBV28 and TRBJ1-4; 7 bases map to TRBD1. What was sequenced was T cells isolated from PBMCs. The sequence derives from a human donor in good health. This CDR3 is CASSPPTYRGKLFF. CDR3 bases: TGTGCCAGCAGCCCGCCCACTTACAGGGGAAAACTGTTTTTT.